This T cell receptor (beta chain) derives from a study of CD8 T cells in ankylosing spondylitis. Researchers built TCR beta libraries using quantitative 5'-RACE with molecular barcodes. MiXCR, run by TCRdb on the 5' RACE reads, gives a single entry per CDR3 protein. The data show around 100,000 distinct CDR3 sequences, about 8.3% seen once. This clonotype has only a few counts. Its antigen remains unknown. Findings of the study overall: Reportedly, disease-linked clones are significantly enriched in ankylosing spondylitis patients' matched synovial fluid. What appeared characteristic of ankylosing spondylitis blood was a TCR beta motif of fewer than ten highly homologous variants.

The CDR3 has 14 amino acids. Trimming took off 6 bases at V and 4 bases at J, with 15 bases between the two ends. The chain joins TRBV12-3 or TRBV12-4 to TRBJ1-1; weak D call: TRBD1 (6 bases). The source of this sequence is a male donor with ankylosing spondylitis. Sequencing input: blood, either unsorted or a sorted T cell fraction (not recorded which). The CDR3 coding sequence is TGTGCCAGCAGCCATATACAGGGTTTCACTGAAGCTTTCTTT. Translated: CASSHIQGFTEAFF.